The clone carrying this T cell receptor (beta chain) appeared once. Its antigen remains unidentified. The record originates from a study of shared clonotypes between healthy human individuals. Only in-frame clones appear in the TCRdb table, and some are missing; sequencing was by immunoSEQ multiplex PCR. Of about 2.2 million clones in the sample, just over 90% are singletons; the top ten hold around 1.8%. Study-level findings and limits: Even with large depth, rarefaction showed that sorted-subset sequencing was incomplete.

Terminally differentiated effector memory CD45RA+ cells were excluded from the naive CD8 cells, which were CD45RO-negative and positively selected for CCR7. This CDR3 region has 14 residues. The germline V gene encodes CDR1 MNHNS and CDR2 SASEGT. V shed 3 bases and J 4 bases; nucleotides not matched to a gene: 5. Sample: naive CD8+ T cells from PBMCs. The receptor was isolated from a man between 18 and 35 years old in good health. Some clones in this sample may be carry-over from other donors' samples. This chain joins TRBV6-1 and TRBJ1-1; 7 nucleotides line up with TRBD1. CDR3 sequence: CASSDEGAGTEAFF. As DNA, the CDR3 is TGTGCCAGCAGTGACGAGGGGGCGGGCACTGAAGCTTTCTTT.